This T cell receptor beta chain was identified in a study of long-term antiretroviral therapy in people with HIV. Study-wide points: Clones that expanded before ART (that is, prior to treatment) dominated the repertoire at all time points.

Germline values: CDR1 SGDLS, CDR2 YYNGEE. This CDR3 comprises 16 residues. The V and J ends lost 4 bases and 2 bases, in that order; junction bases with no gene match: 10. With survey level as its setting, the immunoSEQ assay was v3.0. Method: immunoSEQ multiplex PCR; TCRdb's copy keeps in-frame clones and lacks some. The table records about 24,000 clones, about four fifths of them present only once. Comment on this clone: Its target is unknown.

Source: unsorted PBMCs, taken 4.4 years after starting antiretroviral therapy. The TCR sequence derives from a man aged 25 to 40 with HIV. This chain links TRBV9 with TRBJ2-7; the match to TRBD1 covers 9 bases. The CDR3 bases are TGTGCCAGCAGCCCCTCCGGGACAGGGACTACCTACGAGCAGTACTTC. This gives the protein CASSPSGTGTTYEQYF.